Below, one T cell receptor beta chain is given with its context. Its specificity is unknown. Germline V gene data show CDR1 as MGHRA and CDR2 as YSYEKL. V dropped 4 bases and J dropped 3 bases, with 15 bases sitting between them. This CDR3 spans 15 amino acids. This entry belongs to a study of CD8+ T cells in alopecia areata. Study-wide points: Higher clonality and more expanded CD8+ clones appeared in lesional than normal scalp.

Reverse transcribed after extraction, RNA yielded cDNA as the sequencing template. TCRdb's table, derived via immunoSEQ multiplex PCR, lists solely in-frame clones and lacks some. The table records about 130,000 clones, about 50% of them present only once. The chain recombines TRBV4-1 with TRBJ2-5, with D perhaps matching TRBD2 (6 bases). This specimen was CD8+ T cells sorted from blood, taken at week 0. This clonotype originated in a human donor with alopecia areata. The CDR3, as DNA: TGCGCCAGCAGCCTCCACCCGGGGGAGAAAGAGACCCAGTACTTC. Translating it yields CASSLHPGEKETQYF.